This T cell receptor beta chain was sequenced for a study of blood T cell repertoires in COVID-19. Across the study: There were acute and convalescent COVID-19 samples, and they came from the United States, Italy and Spain. Nucleic acid was either cDNA or gDNA, and it came from T cells, B-cell-depleted T cells, or PBMCs.

TCRdb keeps only in-frame clones here, not all; method: immunoSEQ multiplex PCR. This sample has a few hundred thousand clones, with more than 75% found just once. Germline assignment: CDR1 SGHAT and CDR2 FQNNGV. The ends lost 4 bases at V and 6 bases at J; junction bases unmatched: 11. The CDR3 extends over 15 amino acids. The study recruited people aged roughly 18 to 100 years across 24 US areas. Participant reports of clinical history set cohort assignment. The chain couples TRBV11-2 to TRBJ1-2; 7 bases map to TRBD1. The TCR originated in a man between 25 and 39 years old with acute COVID-19. The sequencing input was PBMCs or T cells enriched from blood (not recorded which). The CDR3 loop reads CASSYTVGQPHGYTF. In nucleotides, the CDR3 is TGTGCCAGCAGCTATACAGTGGGACAGCCACATGGCTACACCTTC. Filled out from reference TRBV11-2 and TRBJ1-2, the complete variable domain reads EAGVAQSPRYKIIEKRQSVAFWCNPISGHATLYWYQQILGQGPKLLIQFQNNGVVDDSQLPKDRFSAERLKGVDSTLKIQPAKLEDSAVYLCASSYTVGQPHGYTFGSGTRLTVV.